These T cell receptor beta chains were read from a single sample in a study of shared T cell receptors in the human thymus. Method: immunoSEQ multiplex PCR; TCRdb's copy keeps in-frame clones and lacks some. The sample consists of roughly 68,000 clones, about 95% of them appearing once. The specimen sequenced was thymocytes. The receptor set was obtained from a human donor. Each CDR3 is given with its conserved first and last residue. D genes are given only for firm matches. Clone size is not always given. Where it is, it says once, few, many or a class for expanded clones.

clone size: .; V gene: TRBV7-9; D gene: .; J gene: TRBJ1-4; CDR3 DNA: TGTGCCAGCAGCTTAGCGAGGTCGGGAAACCCAACTAATGAAAAACTGTTTTTT; CDR3 protein: CASSLARSGNPTNEKLFF
clone size: .; V gene: TRBV7-4; D gene: .; J gene: TRBJ2-1; CDR3 DNA: TGTGCCAGCAGGCAACCCGGGGCCAGCTCCTACAATGAGCAGTTCTTC; CDR3 protein: CASRQPGASSYNEQFF
clone size: .; V gene: TRBV30; D gene: .; J gene: TRBJ2-5; CDR3 DNA: TGTGCCTGGACCTCACGGGGGGCGAACTCAATCGCTCGAGAGACCCAGTACTTC; CDR3 protein: CAWTSRGANSIARETQYF
clone size: .; V gene: TRBV19; D gene: .; J gene: TRBJ1-2; CDR3 DNA: TGTGCCAGTACCCCAAGGGGCAGAGCCCACTATGGCTACACCTTC; CDR3 protein: CASTPRGRAHYGYTF
clone size: .; V gene: TRBV12-5; D gene: .; J gene: TRBJ1-3; CDR3 DNA: TGTGCTAGTGGTTTGGAGCGGGGGGCTTTGGGTGGAAACACCATATATTTT; CDR3 protein: CASGLERGALGGNTIYF
clone size: .; V gene: TRBV4-2; D gene: .; J gene: TRBJ2-7; CDR3 DNA: TGTGCCAGCAGCCAAGTTATGAGGATGGGGGCGAGCCGAATTTACGAGCAGTACTTC; CDR3 protein: CASSQVMRMGASRIYEQYF
clone size: .; V gene: TRBV23-1; D gene: .; J gene: TRBJ1-6; CDR3 DNA: TGCGCCAGCAGTCAATCGGAGGATTCACCCCTCCACTTT; CDR3 protein: CASSQSEDSPLHF
clone size: .; V gene: TRBV6-1; D gene: .; J gene: TRBJ2-7; CDR3 DNA: TGTGCCAGCAGTGACCCACCCGAGGGACAAACATTCGAGCAGTACTTC; CDR3 protein: CASSDPPEGQTFEQYF
clone size: few; V gene: TRBV4-2; D gene: .; J gene: TRBJ1-6; CDR3 DNA: TGTGCCAGCAGCCATGAAGGCAGGGATGAGAATAATTCACCCCTCCACTTT; CDR3 protein: CASSHEGRDENNSPLHF
clone size: .; V gene: TRBV4-2; D gene: TRBD1; J gene: TRBJ1-4; CDR3 DNA: TGTGCCAGCAGCCAACACTTCCCCGGCGCGCAGGGGGTGGGACTAACTAATGAAAAACTGTTTTTT; CDR3 protein: CASSQHFPGAQGVGLTNEKLFF
clone size: .; V gene: TRBV5-6; D gene: .; J gene: TRBJ2-1; CDR3 DNA: TGTGCCAGCAGCCTGCTTTCGGACAATGAGCAGTTCTTC; CDR3 protein: CASSLLSDNEQFF
clone size: .; V gene: TRBV4-2; D gene: .; J gene: TRBJ2-5; CDR3 DNA: TGTGCCAGCAGCCAAGATCACGCAGGGTCCCAGTACTTC; CDR3 protein: CASSQDHAGSQYF